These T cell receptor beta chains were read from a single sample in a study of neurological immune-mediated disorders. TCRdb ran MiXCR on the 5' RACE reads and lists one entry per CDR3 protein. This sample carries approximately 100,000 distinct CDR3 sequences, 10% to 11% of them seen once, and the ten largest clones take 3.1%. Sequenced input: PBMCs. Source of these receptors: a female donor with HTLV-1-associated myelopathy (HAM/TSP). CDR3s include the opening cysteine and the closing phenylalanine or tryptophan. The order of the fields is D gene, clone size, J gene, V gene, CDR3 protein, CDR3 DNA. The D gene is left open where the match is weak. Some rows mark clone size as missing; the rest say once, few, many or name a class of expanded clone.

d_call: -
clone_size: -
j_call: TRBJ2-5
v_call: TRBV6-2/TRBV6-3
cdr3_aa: CASSSRKETQYF
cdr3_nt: TGTGCCAGCAGTTCCCGAAAAGAGACCCAGTACTTC

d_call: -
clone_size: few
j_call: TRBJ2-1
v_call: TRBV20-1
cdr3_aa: CSASPRAARSYNEQFF
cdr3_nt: TGCAGTGCATCGCCTAGGGCAGCCCGCTCCTACAATGAGCAGTTCTTC

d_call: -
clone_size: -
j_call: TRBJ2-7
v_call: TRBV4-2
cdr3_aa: CASSQDPSTSGLYERYF
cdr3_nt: TGTGCCAGCAGCCAAGATCCTTCGACTAGTGGCCTCTACGAGCGGTACTTC

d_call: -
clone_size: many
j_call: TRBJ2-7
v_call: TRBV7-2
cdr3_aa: CASSYRGGYEQYF
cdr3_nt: TGTGCCAGCAGCTATAGGGGGGGCTACGAGCAGTACTTC

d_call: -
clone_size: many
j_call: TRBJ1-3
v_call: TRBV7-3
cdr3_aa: CASSLNPRGFSGNTIYF
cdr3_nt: TGTGCCAGCAGCTTAAACCCGCGAGGGTTCTCTGGAAACACCATATATTTT

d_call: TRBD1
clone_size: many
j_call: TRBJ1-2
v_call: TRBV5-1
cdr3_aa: CASSLPPTGDANYGYTF
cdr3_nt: TGCGCCAGCAGCTTGCCACCGACAGGGGATGCTAACTATGGCTACACCTTC

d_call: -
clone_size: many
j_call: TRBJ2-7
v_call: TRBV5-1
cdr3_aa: CASSLSILGSEEQYF
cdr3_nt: TGCGCCAGCAGCTTGTCAATCCTAGGTTCGGAAGAGCAGTACTTC

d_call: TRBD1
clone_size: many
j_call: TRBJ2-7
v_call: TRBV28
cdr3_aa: CASSFLGGQPHYEQYF
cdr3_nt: TGTGCCAGCAGTTTTTTAGGGGGACAGCCACACTACGAGCAGTACTTC

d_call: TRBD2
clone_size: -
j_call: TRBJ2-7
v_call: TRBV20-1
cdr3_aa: CSARAQGLALGGEQYF
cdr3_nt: TGCAGTGCTAGAGCCCAGGGACTAGCGCTGGGAGGGGAGCAGTACTTC

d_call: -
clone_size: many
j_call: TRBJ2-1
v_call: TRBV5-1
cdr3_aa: CASSIQQGGRQFF
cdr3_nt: TGCGCCAGCAGCATACAACAGGGAGGAAGGCAGTTCTTC

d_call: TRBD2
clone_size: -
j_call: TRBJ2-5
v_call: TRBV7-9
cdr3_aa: CASRLLAGEETQYF
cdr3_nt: TGTGCCAGCAGGCTACTAGCGGGGGAGGAGACCCAGTACTTC

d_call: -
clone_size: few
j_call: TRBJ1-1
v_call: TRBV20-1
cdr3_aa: CSATVGHSNTEAFF
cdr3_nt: TGCAGTGCCACAGTGGGACACTCGAACACTGAAGCTTTCTTT

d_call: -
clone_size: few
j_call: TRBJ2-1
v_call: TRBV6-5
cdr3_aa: CASSPTAASYNEQFF
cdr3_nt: TGTGCCAGCAGCCCAACAGCGGCCTCCTACAATGAGCAGTTCTTC

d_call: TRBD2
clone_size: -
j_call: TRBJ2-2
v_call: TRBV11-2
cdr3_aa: CASARKAGGQENGELFF
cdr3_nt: TGTGCCAGCGCCCGGAAAGCGGGGGGGCAGGAGAACGGGGAGCTGTTTTTT

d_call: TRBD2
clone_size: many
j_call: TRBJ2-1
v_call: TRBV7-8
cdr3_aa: CASSSRGLAGSYNEQFF
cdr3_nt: TGTGCCAGCAGCTCCCGGGGACTAGCGGGGTCTTACAATGAGCAGTTCTTC

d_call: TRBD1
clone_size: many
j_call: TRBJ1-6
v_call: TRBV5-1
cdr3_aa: CASSLYGQGGNNSPLHF
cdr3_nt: TGCGCCAGCAGCTTGTACGGACAGGGTGGGAATAATTCACCCCTCCACTTT

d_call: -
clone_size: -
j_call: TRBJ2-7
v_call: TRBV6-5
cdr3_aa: CATRSRVGYEQYF
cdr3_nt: TGTGCCACCCGGTCGCGGGTTGGCTACGAGCAGTACTTC

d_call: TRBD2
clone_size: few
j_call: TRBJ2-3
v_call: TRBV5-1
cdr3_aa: CASSGTISTDTQYF
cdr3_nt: TGCGCCAGCAGCGGGACTATCAGCACAGATACGCAGTATTTT

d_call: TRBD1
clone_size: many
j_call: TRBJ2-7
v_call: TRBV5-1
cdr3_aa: CASSLNGQVYEQYF
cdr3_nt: TGCGCCAGCAGCTTGAACGGACAGGTTTACGAGCAGTACTTC

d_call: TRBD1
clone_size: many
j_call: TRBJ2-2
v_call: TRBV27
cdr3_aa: CASRTGGYGELFF
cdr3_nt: TGTGCCAGCAGAACAGGGGGATACGGGGAGCTGTTTTTT

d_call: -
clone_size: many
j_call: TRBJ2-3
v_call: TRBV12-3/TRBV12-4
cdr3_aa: CAGSEAGTDTQYF
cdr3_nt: TGTGCCGGCTCGGAGGCAGGCACAGATACGCAGTATTTT

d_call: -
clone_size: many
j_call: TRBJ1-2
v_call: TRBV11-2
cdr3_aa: CASSSGTNYGYTF
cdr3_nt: TGTGCCAGCAGCTCCGGGACAAACTATGGCTACACCTTC

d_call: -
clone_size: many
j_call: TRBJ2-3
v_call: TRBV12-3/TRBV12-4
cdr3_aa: CASSTPTRTDTQYF
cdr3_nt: TGTGCCAGCAGCACCCCGACACGCACAGATACGCAGTATTTT

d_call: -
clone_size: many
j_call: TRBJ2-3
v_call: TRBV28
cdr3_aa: CASRKGAGGRSTDTQYF
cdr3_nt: TGTGCCAGCCGAAAAGGGGCTGGGGGCAGGAGCACAGATACGCAGTATTTT

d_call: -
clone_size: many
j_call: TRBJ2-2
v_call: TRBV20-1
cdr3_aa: CSSRGENTGELFF
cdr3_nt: TGCAGTAGCAGGGGGGAGAACACCGGGGAGCTGTTTTTT

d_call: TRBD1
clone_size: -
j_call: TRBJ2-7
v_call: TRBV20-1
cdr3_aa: CSVTGTGAYEQYF
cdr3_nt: TGCAGTGTTACAGGGACAGGGGCATACGAGCAGTACTTC

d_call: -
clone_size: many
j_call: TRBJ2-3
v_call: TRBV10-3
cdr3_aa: CAISENLVSSTDTQYF
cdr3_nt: TGTGCCATCAGTGAAAATTTGGTTAGTAGCACAGATACGCAGTATTTT

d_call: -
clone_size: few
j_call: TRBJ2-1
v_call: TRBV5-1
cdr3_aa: CASSLDRAGGEQFF
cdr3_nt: TGCGCCAGCAGCTTGGACAGGGCAGGCGGTGAGCAGTTCTTC

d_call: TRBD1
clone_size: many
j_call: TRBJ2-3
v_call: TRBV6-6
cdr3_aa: CASSYGRRGLPDTQYF
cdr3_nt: TGTGCCAGCAGTTACGGGCGAAGGGGGCTCCCAGATACGCAGTATTTT

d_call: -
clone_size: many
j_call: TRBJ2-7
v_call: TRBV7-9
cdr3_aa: CASSFEGGEQYF
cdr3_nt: TGTGCCAGCAGCTTTGAAGGGGGCGAGCAGTACTTC

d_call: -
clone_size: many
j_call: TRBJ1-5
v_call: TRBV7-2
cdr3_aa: CASSLTAGGNQPQHF
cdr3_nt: TGTGCCAGCAGCTTAACCGCAGGGGGCAATCAGCCCCAGCATTTT

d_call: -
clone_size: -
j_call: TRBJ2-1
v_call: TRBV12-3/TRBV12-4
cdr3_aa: CASSPRGQGGGTYNEQFF
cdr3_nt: TGTGCCAGCAGTCCCCGGGGTCAGGGAGGGGGCACCTACAATGAGCAGTTCTTC

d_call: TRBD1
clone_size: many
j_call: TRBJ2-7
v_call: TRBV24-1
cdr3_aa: CATSDPGQGGFEQYF
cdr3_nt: TGTGCCACCAGTGACCCTGGACAGGGTGGATTCGAGCAGTACTTC

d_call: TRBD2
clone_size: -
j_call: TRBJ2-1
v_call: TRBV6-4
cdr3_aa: CASSEVGGGDYNEQFF
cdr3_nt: TGTGCCAGCAGTGAGGTCGGCGGGGGGGATTACAATGAGCAGTTCTTC

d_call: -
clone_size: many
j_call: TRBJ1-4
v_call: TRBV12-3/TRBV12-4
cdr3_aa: CASSFMGPEKLFF
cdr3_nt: TGTGCCAGCAGTTTTATGGGCCCTGAAAAACTGTTTTTT